The rows below give T cell receptor beta chains drawn from one sample of a study of blood T cell repertoires in COVID-19. The protocol was immunoSEQ multiplex PCR, while the TCRdb copy is restricted to in-frame clones and leaves out a portion. The sample lists some 200,000 clones, approximately 79% seen once, with around 5.2% in the top ten. Sample: PBMCs or T cells enriched from blood (not recorded which). These receptors all stem from a woman between 55 and 75 years old with acute COVID-19. Each CDR3 is given with its conserved first and last residue. The D gene is left open where the match is weak. Expanded clones get a size class; other rows say once, few or many, or leave the size out.

cdr3_nt	cdr3_aa	clone_size	j_call	v_call	d_call
TGTGCCAGCAGCCGATCGGGTGGGAACACTGAAGCTTTCTTT	CASSRSGGNTEAFF	-	TRBJ1-1	TRBV5-5	-
TGTGCCAGCAGCCTAGCCTTAGGCGGTGCAGATACGCAGTATTTT	CASSLALGGADTQYF	-	TRBJ2-3	TRBV11-2	-
TGTGCCAGCAGCGCACACAGGGGGCGGAGGGAAAAACTGTTTTTT	CASSAHRGRREKLFF	-	TRBJ1-4	TRBV7-6	TRBD1
TGTGCCAGCAGCGGAAGACTATTTAGCGGGAGCGACAATGAGCAGTTCTTC	CASSGRLFSGSDNEQFF	few	TRBJ2-1	TRBV9	TRBD2
TGTGCCAGCAGCACCCGACAGGGGGCTCGTTCGGGTGATGGCTACACCTTC	CASSTRQGARSGDGYTF	-	TRBJ1-2	TRBV9	TRBD1
TGTGCCAGCAGGCTAAGTTACGAGCAGTACTTC	CASRLSYEQYF	-	TRBJ2-7	TRBV11-2	-
TGTGCCACCAGTGGGTCCGGAGGTGGCAATCAGCCCCAGCATTTT	CATSGSGGGNQPQHF	-	TRBJ1-5	TRBV24-1	-
TGTGCCAGTAGTAAACAGGGAACCCAGTACTTC	CASSKQGTQYF	-	TRBJ2-5	TRBV19	-
TGTGCCAGCAGTTCCGCGACAGGGTATGGCTACACCTTC	CASSSATGYGYTF	few	TRBJ1-2	TRBV12-3/TRBV12-4	TRBD1
TGTGCCAGCCCGGTAGGCACAGATACGCAGTATTTT	CASPVGTDTQYF	-	TRBJ2-3	TRBV18	-
TGCGCCAGCAGCTTGGGAGGCCAATCTGGAAACACCATATATTTT	CASSLGGQSGNTIYF	-	TRBJ1-3	TRBV5-1	-
TGTGCCAGCAGTAGGGGGCAGGGGGCAGGTGAGACCCAGTACTTC	CASSRGQGAGETQYF	-	TRBJ2-5	TRBV28	TRBD1
TGTGCCTGGAGGGAAAGGAGGGGCAGGGGAGGGGATGAAAAACTGTTTTTT	CAWRERRGRGGDEKLFF	-	TRBJ1-4	TRBV30	-
TGTGCCAGCAGCCCCGAGATTGCAACTAATGAAAAACTGTTTTTT	CASSPEIATNEKLFF	-	TRBJ1-4	TRBV7-9	-
TGCAGCGTTGACCCATCGGGTGAGCAGTTCTTC	CSVDPSGEQFF	-	TRBJ2-1	TRBV29-1	-
TGCGCCAGCAGCCAAGAGGCCGGGCAACGGGGTGTTGGCTACACCTTC	CASSQEAGQRGVGYTF	-	TRBJ1-2	TRBV4-3	-
TGTGCCAGCGATGGAGGGGTAATGAACACTGAAGCTTTCTTT	CASDGGVMNTEAFF	once	TRBJ1-1	TRBV6-5	-
TGTGCCAGCAGTCCCCCGGGACAGGCAATGAACACTGAAGCTTTCTTT	CASSPPGQAMNTEAFF	-	TRBJ1-1	TRBV28	TRBD1
TGTGCCAGCAGTTCAGGGCGTTCACCCCTCCACTTT	CASSSGRSPLHF	many	TRBJ1-6	TRBV6-2/TRBV6-3	-
TGTGCCAGCAGTCTACAGGTCACCGGGGAGCTGTTTTTT	CASSLQVTGELFF	-	TRBJ2-2	TRBV12-3/TRBV12-4	-
TGTGCCTGGAGCGCCACGGTTCAGGGGGCGTATGGCTACACCTTC	CAWSATVQGAYGYTF	-	TRBJ1-2	TRBV30	TRBD1